The present TCR beta chain was sequenced within a study of T cells expressing NK-cell markers. Across the whole study: Obtained from sorted CD3+CD56+NKG2C+, CD3+CD56+NKG2C- and CD3+CD56-NKG2C+ T cells were the TCR beta repertoires. With respect to HCMV, most of the eight sequenced donors were seropositive, and one was seronegative. Study-level points and caveats: About six donors showed dominant NKG2C+ clonotypes comprising about 1.0-8% of their CD8+ T cells.

Scientists made TCR beta cDNA using 5'RACE template switching with UMIs. No DNA is given; TCRdb re-called the 5' RACE reads and lists each CDR3 protein once. This table lists around 180,000 distinct CDR3 sequences. About this clonotype itself: Its antigen is still unknown.

Germline CDR1 MGHRA, CDR2 YSYEKL. The CDR3 runs to 15 residues. The V and J genes are TRBV4-1 and TRBJ2-7; TCRdb names TRBD2, which stays unverified in the absence of DNA. The source is a man between 18 and 69 years old in good health. Source material: blood T cells: a sorted CD56 or NKG2C T cell subset, CD4+ or CD8+ T cells, or bulk PBMC T cells (not recorded which). CDR3 in amino acids: CASSHRSGPSYEQYF.